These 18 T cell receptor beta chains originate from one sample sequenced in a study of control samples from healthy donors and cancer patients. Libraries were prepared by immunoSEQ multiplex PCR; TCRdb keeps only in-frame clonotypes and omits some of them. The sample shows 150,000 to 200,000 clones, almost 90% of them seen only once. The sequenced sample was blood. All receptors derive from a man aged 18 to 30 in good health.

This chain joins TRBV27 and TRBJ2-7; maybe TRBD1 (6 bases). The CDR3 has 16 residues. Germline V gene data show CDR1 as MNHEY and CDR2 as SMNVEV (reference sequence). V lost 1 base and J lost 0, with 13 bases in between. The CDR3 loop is CASSLWGPGGSYEQYF. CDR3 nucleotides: TGTGCCAGCAGTTTATGGGGGCCTGGGGGCTCCTACGAGCAGTACTTC.

CDR3 DNA sequence: TGTGCCAGCAGCTTAGCGGCAGGAAAGAACACTGAAGCTTTCTTT. It encodes CASSLAAGKNTEAFF. The chain has TRBV7-9 and TRBJ1-1; D uncertain. The germline CDR1 and CDR2 sequences are SEHNR and FQNEAQ (reference sequence). V was clipped by 0 bases and J by 1 base, with 9 bases between them. This CDR3 is 15 amino acids long.

CDR3 sequence reads: CATSDRTGTYGYTF. The CDR3 nucleotides are TGTGCCACCAGTGATCGGACCGGGACCTACGGCTACACCTTC. The V and J genes are TRBV24-1 and TRBJ1-2; the D gene is possibly TRBD1 (5 bases). V lost 3 bases and J 8 bases, leaving 15 bases between the germline ends. Germline V gene lookup returns CDR1 KGHDR and CDR2 SFDVKD. The CDR3 is 14 amino acids.

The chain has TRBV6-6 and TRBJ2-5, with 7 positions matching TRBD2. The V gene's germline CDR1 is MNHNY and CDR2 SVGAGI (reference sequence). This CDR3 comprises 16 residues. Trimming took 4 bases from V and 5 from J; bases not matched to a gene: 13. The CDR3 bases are TGTGCCAGCAGTTCATCCCTGAGGGCGGGGGAGGAGACCCAGTACTTC. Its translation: CASSSSLRAGEETQYF.

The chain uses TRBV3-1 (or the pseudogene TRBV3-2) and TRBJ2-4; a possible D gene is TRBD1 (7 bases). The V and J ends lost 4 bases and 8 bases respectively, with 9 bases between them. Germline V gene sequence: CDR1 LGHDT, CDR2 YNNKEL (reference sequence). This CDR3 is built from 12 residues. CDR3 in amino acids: CASSLRGDIQYF. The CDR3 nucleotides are TGTGCCAGCAGCCTCAGGGGGGACATTCAGTACTTC.

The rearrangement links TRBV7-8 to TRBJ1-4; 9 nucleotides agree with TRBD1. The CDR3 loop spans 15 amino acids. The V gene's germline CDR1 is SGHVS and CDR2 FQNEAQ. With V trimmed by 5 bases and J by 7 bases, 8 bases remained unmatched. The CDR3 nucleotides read TGTGCCAGCAGCCATAACAGGGGGCGAAGTGAAAAACTGTTTTTT. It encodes CASSHNRGRSEKLFF.

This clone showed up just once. Here the CDR3 DNA reads TGTGCCAGCAGCCAAGGAGGGGGTAATGAAAAACTGTTTTTT. Amino acids: CASSQGGGNEKLFF. The chain is built from TRBV4-2 and TRBJ1-4, with a possible D match to TRBD1 (6 bases). CDR3 length equals 14 residues. Germline V gene sequence: CDR1 LGHNA, CDR2 YNFKEQ. The V end lost 1 base, the J end lost 4 bases, and 7 bases lay between the germline ends.

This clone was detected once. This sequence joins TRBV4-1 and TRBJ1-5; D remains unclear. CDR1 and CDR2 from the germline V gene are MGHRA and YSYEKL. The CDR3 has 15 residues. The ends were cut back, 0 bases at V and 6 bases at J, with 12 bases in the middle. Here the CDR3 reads CASSQDGSRSQPQHF. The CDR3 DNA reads TGCGCCAGCAGCCAAGATGGCAGCCGAAGTCAGCCCCAGCATTTT.

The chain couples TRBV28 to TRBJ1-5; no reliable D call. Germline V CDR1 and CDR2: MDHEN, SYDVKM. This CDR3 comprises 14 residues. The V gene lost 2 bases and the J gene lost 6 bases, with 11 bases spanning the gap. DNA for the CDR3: TGTGCCAGCAGTTTAAGGGCCCTTAGTCAGCCCCAGCATTTT. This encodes CASSLRALSQPQHF.

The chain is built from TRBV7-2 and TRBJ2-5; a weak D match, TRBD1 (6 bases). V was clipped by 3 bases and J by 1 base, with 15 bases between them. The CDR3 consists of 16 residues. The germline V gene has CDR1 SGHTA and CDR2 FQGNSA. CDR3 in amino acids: CASSFFADRIQETQYF. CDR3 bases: TGTGCCAGCAGCTTTTTCGCCGACAGGATCCAAGAGACCCAGTACTTC.

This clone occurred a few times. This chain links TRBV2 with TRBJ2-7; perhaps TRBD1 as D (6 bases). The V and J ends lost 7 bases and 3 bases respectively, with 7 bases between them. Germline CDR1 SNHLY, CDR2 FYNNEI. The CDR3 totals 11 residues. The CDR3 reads CASTRGYEQYF. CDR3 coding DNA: TGTGCCAGCACCAGGGGCTACGAGCAGTACTTC.

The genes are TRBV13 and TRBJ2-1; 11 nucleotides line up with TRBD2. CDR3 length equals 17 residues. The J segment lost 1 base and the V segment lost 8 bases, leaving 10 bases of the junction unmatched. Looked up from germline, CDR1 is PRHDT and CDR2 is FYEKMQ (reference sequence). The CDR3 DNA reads TGTGCCAGCTCGGGGCTAGCGGGGGGCCATTCCTACAATGAGCAGTTCTTC. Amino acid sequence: CASSGLAGGHSYNEQFF.

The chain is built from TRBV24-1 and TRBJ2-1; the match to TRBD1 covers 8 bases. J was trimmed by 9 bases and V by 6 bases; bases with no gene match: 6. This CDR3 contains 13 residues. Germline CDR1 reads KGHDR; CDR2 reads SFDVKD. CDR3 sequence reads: CATSRSGGFEQFF. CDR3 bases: TGTGCCACCAGTCGTTCAGGGGGCTTTGAGCAGTTCTTC.

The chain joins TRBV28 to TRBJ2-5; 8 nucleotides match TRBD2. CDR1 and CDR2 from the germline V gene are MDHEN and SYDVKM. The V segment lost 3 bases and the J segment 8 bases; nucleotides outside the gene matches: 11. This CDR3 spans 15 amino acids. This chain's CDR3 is CASSLDGGGSDTQYF. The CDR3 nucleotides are TGTGCCAGCAGTTTGGACGGGGGGGGCTCCGATACCCAGTACTTC.

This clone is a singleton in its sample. The CDR3, as DNA: TGTGCCAGCAGCTTGGGGGGTTTTAATGAGCAGTTCTTC. Translation gives CASSLGGFNEQFF. The chain combines TRBV7-2 with TRBJ2-1, with a weak D call TRBD2 (6 bases). V was clipped by 3 bases and J by 7 bases, with 10 bases between them. The CDR3 covers 13 residues. The germline V gene encodes CDR1 SGHTA and CDR2 FQGNSA.

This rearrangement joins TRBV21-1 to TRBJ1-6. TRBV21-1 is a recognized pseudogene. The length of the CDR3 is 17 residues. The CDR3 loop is CASSKMEGGQNNSPLHF. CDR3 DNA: TGTGCCAGCAGCAAAATGGAGGGGGGTCAGAATAATTCACCCCTCCACTTT.

CDR3 coding DNA: TGTGCCAGCACTTCTCGAGCCTCAGATACGCAGTATTTT. It specifies CASTSRASDTQYF. The rearrangement links TRBV9 to TRBJ2-3; D not certain. Germline V gene sequence: CDR1 SGDLS, CDR2 YYNGEE. The length of the CDR3 is 13 residues. Trimming shortened V by 6 bases and J by 4 bases, and 12 bases separated the two germline ends.

The DNA for the CDR3 is TGTGCCAGCAGTGAATGGGTCGTCGAGACCCAGTACTTC. Its protein is CASSEWVVETQYF. This chain connects TRBV25-1 to TRBJ2-5, with D hard to call. The CDR3 has 13 amino acids. Germline-derived CDR1 and CDR2 are MGHDK and SYGVNS. V was cut by 1 base and J by 5 bases, with 8 bases left in between.